Shown below are 30 T cell receptor beta chains from a single sample sequenced in a study of technical replicates of blood from a handful of donors. TCRdb's copy holds only in-frame clones and misses some; the assay was immunoSEQ multiplex PCR. The table lists about 14,000 clones, roughly 80% of them singletons. Sequenced material: PBMCs. The receptors here all came from a human donor in good health.

The chain carries TRBV5-1 and TRBJ1-1; weak D call: TRBD1 (6 bases). V was pared by 4 bases and J by 4 bases, with 11 bases between. The CDR3 is 13 amino acids. Germline CDR1 SGHRS, CDR2 YFSETQ. For the CDR3, the DNA is TGCGCCAGCAGCGCTACAGGGTCCACTGAAGCTTTCTTT. Protein sequence: CASSATGSTEAFF.

V and J are TRBV6-5 and TRBJ2-7; 7 bases agree with TRBD1. The germline V gene encodes CDR1 MNHEY and CDR2 SVGAGI. V was pared by 6 bases and J by 3 bases, with 5 bases of the junction left unmatched. The CDR3 loop spans 13 amino acids. CDR3 sequence: CASRRDRYYEQYF. CDR3 DNA sequence: TGTGCCAGCAGGAGGGACAGATACTACGAGCAGTACTTC.

This clone was seen once. This sequence joins TRBV5-1 and TRBJ2-2; 8 nucleotides agree with TRBD2. Trimming removed 0 bases from V and 6 bases from J; junction bases left unmatched: 10. Germline V gene data show CDR1 as SGHRS and CDR2 as YFSETQ. The CDR3 runs to 17 residues. The CDR3 DNA is TGCGCCAGCAGCTTGGACTCCCGAGCGGGAGAATCCGGGGAGCTGTTTTTT. Translating gives CASSLDSRAGESGELFF. The whole variable domain, remainder taken from reference TRBV5-1 and TRBJ2-2, is KAGVTQTPRYLIKTRGQQVTLSCSPISGHRSVSWYQQTPGQGLQFLFEYFSETQRNKGNFPGRFSGRQFSNSRSEMNVSTLELGDSALYLCASSLDSRAGESGELFFGEGSRLTVL.

V gene TRBV5-6 combines with J gene TRBJ2-7, with D possibly being TRBD2 (5 bases). Trimming took 1 base from V and 1 from J, leaving 6 bases between them. The CDR3 contains 13 residues. Germline loops: CDR1 SGHDT, CDR2 YYEEEE. The CDR3 spells CASSLRRSYEQYF. DNA of the CDR3: TGTGCCAGCAGCTTGCGGAGGTCCTACGAGCAGTACTTC.

The rearrangement links TRBV18 to TRBJ2-5; D gene uncertain. This CDR3 comprises 13 residues. CDR1 KGHSH and CDR2 LQKENI come from the germline V gene. The V end lost 6 bases, the J end lost 5 bases, and 13 bases lay between the germline ends. CDR3: CASSPNPQETQYF. The DNA for the CDR3 is TGTGCCAGCTCCCCGAACCCCCAGGAGACCCAGTACTTC.

For the CDR3, the DNA is TGTGCCAGCAGCTTAAACGGGAACGAGCAGTACTTC. Its translation: CASSLNGNEQYF. The J gene is TRBJ2-7, the V gene TRBV7-6; maybe TRBD2 (5 bases). There are 12 residues in the CDR3. Trimming took 2 bases from V and 5 from J, leaving 7 bases between them. CDR1 and CDR2 from the germline V gene are SGHVS and FNYEAQ.

This chain connects TRBV19 to TRBJ1-1; the D gene is possibly TRBD1 (6 bases). The CDR3 consists of 13 residues. Germline assignment: CDR1 LNHDA and CDR2 SQIVND (reference sequence). The V and J ends lost 6 bases and 5 bases respectively, with 13 bases between them. The CDR3 region has the DNA TGTGCCAGTAGAAAAGGGGGAGGGACTGAAGCTTTCTTT. The encoded protein is CASRKGGGTEAFF.

The rearrangement links TRBV6-4 to TRBJ2-7; possible D gene TRBD2, 5 bases. Trimming stripped 0 bases from V and 2 bases from J, with 8 bases between. Germline assignment: CDR1 MRHNA and CDR2 SNTAGT. The CDR3 is 14 residues long. The CDR3 here is CASSDSSGTYEQYF. DNA for the CDR3: TGTGCCAGCAGTGACTCAAGCGGAACCTACGAGCAGTACTTC.

V gene TRBV7-6 combines with J gene TRBJ2-1, with TRBD2 as a possible D gene (5 bases). The V and J ends lost 7 bases and 8 bases respectively, with 18 bases between them. The CDR3 spans 14 residues. Germline V CDR1 and CDR2: SGHVS, FNYEAQ. CDR3 coding DNA: TGTGCCAGCACCCCCGATTCCGCGGGCTATGAGCAGTTCTTC. It is translated as CASTPDSAGYEQFF.

This clone occurred once. The chain is built from TRBV15 and TRBJ1-1, with a possible D match to TRBD1 (6 bases). Germline V gives CDR1 LNHNV, CDR2 YYDKDF (reference sequence). The CDR3 has 14 residues. Trimming left V 2 bases short and J 3 bases short, with 10 bases between. The CDR3 region is CATSRLQGDTEAFF. The CDR3 DNA follows: TGTGCCACCAGCAGATTACAGGGAGACACTGAAGCTTTCTTT.

The rearrangement links TRBV7-2 to TRBJ2-7; possibly TRBD1 for D (6 bases). The V gene lost 4 bases and the J gene lost 2 bases, with 9 bases spanning the gap. CDR1 is SGHTA and CDR2 is FQGNSA in the germline V gene. The CDR3 runs to 13 residues. The CDR3 here is CASSYREAYEQYF. The CDR3 bases are TGTGCCAGCAGCTACAGGGAAGCCTACGAGCAGTACTTC. The variable domain in full, completed from reference TRBV7-2 and TRBJ2-7, reads GAGVSQSPSNKVTEKGKDVELRCDPISGHTALYWYRQSLGQGLEFLIYFQGNSAPDKSGLPSDRFSAERTGGSVSTLTIQRTQQEDSAVYLCASSYREAYEQYFGPGTRLTVT.

The chain uses TRBV4-2 and TRBJ2-1, with D possibly matching TRBD2 (5 bases). Germline loops: CDR1 LGHNA, CDR2 YNFKEQ. The CDR3 is 13 residues long. Deletions cut 4 bases from V and 2 bases from J, with 6 bases between. CDR3 residues: CASSPGAYNEQFF. The CDR3 DNA sequence: TGTGCCAGCAGCCCCGGGGCCTACAATGAGCAGTTCTTC.

The rearrangement uses TRBV10-3 and TRBJ1-1, with unresolved D. V lost 2 bases and J lost 1, with 5 bases in between. Germline V gives CDR1 ENHRY, CDR2 SYGVKD. The length of the CDR3 is 13 residues. CDR3 protein: CAISETGNTEAFF. DNA of the CDR3: TGTGCCATCAGTGAGACCGGGAACACTGAAGCTTTCTTT.

V gene TRBV11-1 combines with J gene TRBJ2-7; D possibly corresponds to TRBD2 (5 bases). Germline V gene sequence: CDR1 SGHAT, CDR2 FQDESV (reference sequence). V was cut by 5 bases and J by 5 bases, with 19 bases left in between. The CDR3 runs to 15 residues. CDR3 sequence reads: CASSPTRRVLDEQYF. In nucleotides, the CDR3 is TGTGCCAGCAGCCCTACTAGAAGGGTCCTAGACGAGCAGTACTTC.

V usage is TRBV12-5 and J usage is TRBJ2-5, with D hard to call. CDR1 and CDR2 (germline): LGHNT, FRNRAP. The CDR3 consists of 14 residues. V was shortened by 6 bases and J by 5 bases, with 16 bases between the two germline ends. For the CDR3, the DNA is TGTGCTAGTGGCCCCCCGGAGATGTTGGAGACCCAGTACTTC. Translation gives CASGPPEMLETQYF.

V gene TRBV19 combines with J gene TRBJ2-4, with 8 bases fitting TRBD1. V shed 3 bases and J 1 base; nucleotides not matched to a gene: 5. The CDR3 runs 16 residues. Germline CDR1 LNHDA, CDR2 SQIVND (reference sequence). The CDR3 loop reads CASSIGQGGAKNIQYF. The CDR3 nucleotides read TGTGCCAGTAGTATCGGACAGGGAGGCGCCAAAAACATTCAGTACTTC.

The rearrangement links TRBV7-3 to TRBJ2-5; perhaps TRBD2 as D (6 bases). The CDR3 has 13 amino acids. Germline-derived CDR1 and CDR2 are SGHTA and FQGTGA. The germline V and J ends were trimmed by 5 bases and 3 bases, with 10 bases remaining between them. The CDR3 DNA sequence: TGTGCCAGCAGCGCGGGACCGAAAGAGACCCAGTACTTC. It encodes CASSAGPKETQYF.

The chain employs TRBV4-1 and TRBJ2-1; 11 bases align to TRBD2. CDR1 MGHRA and CDR2 YSYEKL come from the germline V gene. There are 15 residues in the CDR3. Trimming at V came to 3 bases and at J to 4 bases, leaving 2 bases not matched to a gene. CDR3 sequence (DNA): TGCGCCAGCAGCCAGCCTAGCGGGAGGTACAATGAGCAGTTCTTC. Translating gives CASSQPSGRYNEQFF.

The chain recombines TRBV21-1 with TRBJ2-7; TRBD2 reflects the table's D call only, with no check against the DNA. TRBV21-1 is termed a pseudogene. The CDR3 spans 20 residues. CDR3 amino acids: CASNHPSMSSGRASDCEQYF. CDR3 coding DNA: TGTGCCAGCAATCACCCCAGCATGTCTAGCGGGAGGGCCTCGGACTGCGAGCAGTACTTC.

This clone was found a few times. The rearrangement links TRBV6-1 to TRBJ1-5; D might be TRBD1 (6 bases). Trimming shortened V by 2 bases and J by 1 base, and 12 bases separated the two germline ends. Germline values: CDR1 MNHNS, CDR2 SASEGT. This CDR3 region has 16 residues. CDR3 loop: CASSEPGTISNQPQHF. The CDR3 DNA sequence: TGTGCCAGCAGTGAACCAGGGACAATAAGCAATCAGCCCCAGCATTTT.

The V gene is TRBV18, the J gene TRBJ2-1; D unclear. The CDR3 extends over 14 amino acids. The V end lost 5 bases, the J end lost 5 bases, and 13 bases lay between the germline ends. Per the germline V gene, CDR1 is KGHSH and CDR2 is LQKENI. CDR3 nucleotides: TGTGCCAGCTCATCCCAATACGAGGACAATGAGCAGTTCTTC. It yields the protein CASSSQYEDNEQFF.

The V call is TRBV5-4, the J call TRBJ2-7; weak D call: TRBD2 (6 bases). The CDR3 sequence is 14 residues long. Per germline, CDR1 SGHNT and CDR2 YYREEE (reference sequence). Trimming left V 0 bases short and J 7 bases short, with 14 bases between. CDR3 sequence: CASSLAGTAAEQYF. The DNA of the CDR3 is TGTGCCAGCAGCTTGGCCGGGACTGCCGCAGAGCAGTACTTC.

The J gene is TRBJ2-2, the V gene TRBV25-1, with TRBD2 matching 9 bases. The CDR3 runs to 15 residues. The germline V gene encodes CDR1 MGHDK and CDR2 SYGVNS. The V segment lost 5 bases and the J segment 6 bases; nucleotides outside the gene matches: 7. CDR3 coding DNA: TGTGCCAGCAGTCGCGGGACTAGCTCCCCCGGGGAGCTGTTTTTT. This sequence encodes CASSRGTSSPGELFF. Together with reference TRBV25-1 and TRBJ2-2, the CDR3 gives the full variable domain: EADIYQTPRYLVIGTGKKITLECSQTMGHDKMYWYQQDPGMELHLIHYSYGVNSTEKGDLSSESTVSRIRTEHFPLTLESARPSHTSQYLCASSRGTSSPGELFFGEGSRLTVL.

The chain recombines TRBV9 with TRBJ2-5, with TRBD1 matching over 8 bases. The CDR3 contains 14 residues. CDR1 and CDR2 from the germline V gene are SGDLS and YYNGEE. The junction had 7 bases not matched to a gene; V was cut back by 4 bases and J by 5 bases. The CDR3 coding sequence is TGTGCCAGCAGCTCAGGACAGGGCGTGGAGACCCAGTACTTC. Translation gives CASSSGQGVETQYF.

V is TRBV7-2 and J is TRBJ2-7; weak D call: TRBD1 (6 bases). V dropped 3 bases and J dropped 7 bases, with 19 bases sitting between them. CDR1 SGHTA and CDR2 FQGNSA come from the germline V gene. This CDR3 comprises 15 residues. CDR3 DNA: TGTGCCAGCAGCTTGAGCGCGGGCGCGCAGGGGGAGCAGTACTTC. This translates into CASSLSAGAQGEQYF.

This chain joins TRBV20-1 and TRBJ1-2, with D unclear. V was pared by 1 base and J by 7 bases, with 7 bases between. CDR3 length: 11 amino acids. Germline CDR1 and CDR2: DFQATT and SNEGSKA (reference sequence). The DNA of the CDR3 is TGCAGTGCTAGAGTACGGGGTGGCTACACCTTC. It yields the protein CSARVRGGYTF.

This clone was found a few times. The chain couples TRBV9 to TRBJ1-1, with D unclear. The CDR3 sequence is 13 residues long. V shed 6 bases and J shed 1 base, with 10 bases lying between them. Per the germline V gene, CDR1 is SGDLS and CDR2 is YYNGEE. The CDR3 is CASNYGGNTEAFF. CDR3 nucleotides: TGTGCCAGCAATTATGGAGGGAACACTGAAGCTTTCTTT.

This clone was seen only once. J is TRBJ1-2 and V is TRBV18; D is ambiguous. V lost 3 bases and J lost 0, with 8 bases in between. Germline V gene data show CDR1 as KGHSH and CDR2 as LQKENI. The CDR3 covers 14 residues. CDR3 nucleotides: TGTGCCAGCTCACCGAGAAGCCCTAACTATGGCTACACCTTC. It translates to CASSPRSPNYGYTF.

The rearrangement links TRBV6-5 to TRBJ2-1; weak D call: TRBD2 (7 bases). Germline V CDR1 and CDR2: MNHEY, SVGAGI. Trimming stripped 3 bases from V and 8 bases from J, with 20 bases between. The CDR3 has 16 amino acids. The DNA of the CDR3 is TGTGCCAGCAGTTATCCGAGCGGAGGGGGGGAGGATGAGCAGTTCTTC. Translating gives CASSYPSGGGEDEQFF.

V usage is TRBV19 and J usage is TRBJ2-2, with D perhaps TRBD1 (5 bases). The CDR3 has 13 residues. Germline CDR1 is LNHDA and CDR2 is SQIVND (reference sequence). Deletions cut 3 bases from V and 6 bases from J, with 8 bases between. DNA for the CDR3: TGTGCCAGTAGTATGTGGGGCTCCGGGGAGCTGTTTTTT. Translation: CASSMWGSGELFF.